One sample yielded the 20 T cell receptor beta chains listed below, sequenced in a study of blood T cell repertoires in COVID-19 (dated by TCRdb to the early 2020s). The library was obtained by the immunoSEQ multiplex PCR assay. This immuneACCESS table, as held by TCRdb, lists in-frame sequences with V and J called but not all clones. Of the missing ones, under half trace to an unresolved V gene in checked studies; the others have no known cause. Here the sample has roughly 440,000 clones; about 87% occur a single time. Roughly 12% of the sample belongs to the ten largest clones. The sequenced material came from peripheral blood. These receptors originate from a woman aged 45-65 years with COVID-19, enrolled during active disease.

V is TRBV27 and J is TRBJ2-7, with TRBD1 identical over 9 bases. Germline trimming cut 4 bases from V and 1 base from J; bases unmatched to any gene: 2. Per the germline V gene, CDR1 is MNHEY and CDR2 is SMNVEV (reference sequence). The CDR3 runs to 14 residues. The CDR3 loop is CASSSDRGSYEQYF. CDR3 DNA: TGTGCCAGCAGTTCGGACAGGGGATCCTACGAGCAGTACTTC.

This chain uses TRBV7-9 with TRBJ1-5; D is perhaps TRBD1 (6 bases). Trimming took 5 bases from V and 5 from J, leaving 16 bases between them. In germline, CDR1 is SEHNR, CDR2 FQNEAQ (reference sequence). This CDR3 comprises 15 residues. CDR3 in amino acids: CASSPGAGVYQPQHF. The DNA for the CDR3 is TGTGCCAGCAGCCCCGGGGCAGGGGTGTATCAGCCCCAGCATTTT.

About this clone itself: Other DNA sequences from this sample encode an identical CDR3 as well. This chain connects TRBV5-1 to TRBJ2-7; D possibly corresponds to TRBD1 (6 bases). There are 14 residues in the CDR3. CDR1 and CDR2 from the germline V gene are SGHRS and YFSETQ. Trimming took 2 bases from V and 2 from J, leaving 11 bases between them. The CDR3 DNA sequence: TGCGCCAGCAGCTTAGGGGGAACGACCTACGAGCAGTACTTC. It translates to CASSLGGTTYEQYF.

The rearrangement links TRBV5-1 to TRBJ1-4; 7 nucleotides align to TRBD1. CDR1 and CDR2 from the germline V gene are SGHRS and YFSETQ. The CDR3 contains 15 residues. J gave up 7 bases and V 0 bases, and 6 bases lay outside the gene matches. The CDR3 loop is CASSLEATGIEKLFF. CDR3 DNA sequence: TGCGCCAGCAGCTTGGAGGCGACAGGGATTGAAAAACTGTTTTTT.

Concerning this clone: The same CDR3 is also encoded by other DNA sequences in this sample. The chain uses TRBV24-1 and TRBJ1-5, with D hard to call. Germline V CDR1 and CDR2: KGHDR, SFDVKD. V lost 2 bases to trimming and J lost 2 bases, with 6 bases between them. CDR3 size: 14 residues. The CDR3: CATSDSGGNQPQHF. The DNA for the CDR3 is TGTGCCACCAGTGATTCGGGTGGCAATCAGCCCCAGCATTTT.

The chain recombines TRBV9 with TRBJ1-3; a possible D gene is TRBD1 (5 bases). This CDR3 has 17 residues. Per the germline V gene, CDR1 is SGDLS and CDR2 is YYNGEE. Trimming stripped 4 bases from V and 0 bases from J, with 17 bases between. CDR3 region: CASSLGSGHYSGNTIYF. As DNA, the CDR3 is TGTGCCAGCAGCCTAGGCTCCGGACACTACTCTGGAAACACCATATATTTT.

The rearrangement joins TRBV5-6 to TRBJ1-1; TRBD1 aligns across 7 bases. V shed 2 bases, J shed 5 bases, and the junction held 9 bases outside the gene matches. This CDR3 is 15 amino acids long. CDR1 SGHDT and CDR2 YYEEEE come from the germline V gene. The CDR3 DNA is TGTGCCAGCAGCTTCGCGACAGGGCCCAGTACTGAAGCTTTCTTT. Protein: CASSFATGPSTEAFF.

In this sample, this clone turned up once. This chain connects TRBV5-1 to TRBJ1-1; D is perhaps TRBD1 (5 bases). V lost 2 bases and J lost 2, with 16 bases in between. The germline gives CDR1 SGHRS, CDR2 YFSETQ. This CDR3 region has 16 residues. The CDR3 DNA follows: TGCGCCAGCAGCTTTTACAAGGGGCCCGCAAACACTGAAGCTTTCTTT. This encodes CASSFYKGPANTEAFF.

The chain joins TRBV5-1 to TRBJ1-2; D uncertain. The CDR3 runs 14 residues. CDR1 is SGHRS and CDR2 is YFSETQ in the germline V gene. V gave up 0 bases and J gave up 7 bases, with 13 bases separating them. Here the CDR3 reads CASSLGGGSSGYTF. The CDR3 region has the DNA TGCGCCAGCAGCTTGGGGGGAGGTAGCTCTGGCTACACCTTC.

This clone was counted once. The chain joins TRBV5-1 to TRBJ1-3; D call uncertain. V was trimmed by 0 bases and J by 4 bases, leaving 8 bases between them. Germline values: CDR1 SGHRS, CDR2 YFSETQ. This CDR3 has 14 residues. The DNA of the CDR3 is TGCGCCAGCAGCTTGGACGGAGTCGGAAACACCATATATTTT. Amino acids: CASSLDGVGNTIYF.

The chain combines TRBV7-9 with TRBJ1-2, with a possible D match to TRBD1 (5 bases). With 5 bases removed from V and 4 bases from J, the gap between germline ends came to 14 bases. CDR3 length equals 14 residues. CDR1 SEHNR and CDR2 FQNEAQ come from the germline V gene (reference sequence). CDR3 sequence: CASSHTGLLYGYTF. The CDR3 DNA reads TGTGCCAGCAGCCACACAGGACTACTCTATGGCTACACCTTC.

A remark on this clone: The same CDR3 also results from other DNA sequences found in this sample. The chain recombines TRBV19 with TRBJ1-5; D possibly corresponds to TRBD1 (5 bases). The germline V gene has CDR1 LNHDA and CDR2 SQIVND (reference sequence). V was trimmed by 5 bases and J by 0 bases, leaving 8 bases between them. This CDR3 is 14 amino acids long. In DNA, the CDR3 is TGTGCCAGTAGTCCACAGGTTAGCAATCAGCCCCAGCATTTT. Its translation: CASSPQVSNQPQHF.

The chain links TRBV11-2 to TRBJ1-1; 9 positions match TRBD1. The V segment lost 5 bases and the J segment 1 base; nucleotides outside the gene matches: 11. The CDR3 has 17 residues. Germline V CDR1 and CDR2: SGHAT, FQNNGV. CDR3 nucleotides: TGTGCCAGCAGCCGGAGATCTAAGACAGGGGGGAACACTGAAGCTTTCTTT. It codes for CASSRRSKTGGNTEAFF.

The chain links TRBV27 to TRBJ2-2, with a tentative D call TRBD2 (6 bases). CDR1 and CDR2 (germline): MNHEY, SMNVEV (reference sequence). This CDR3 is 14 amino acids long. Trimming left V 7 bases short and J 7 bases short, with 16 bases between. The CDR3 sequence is CASKEGRRDGELFF. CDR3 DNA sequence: TGTGCCAGCAAAGAAGGGCGGAGGGACGGGGAGCTGTTTTTT.

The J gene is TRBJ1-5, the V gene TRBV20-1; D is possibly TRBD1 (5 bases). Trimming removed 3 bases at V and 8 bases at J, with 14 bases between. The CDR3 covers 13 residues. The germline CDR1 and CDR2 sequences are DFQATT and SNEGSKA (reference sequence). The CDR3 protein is CSASGGALKPQHF. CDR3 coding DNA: TGCAGTGCTAGTGGCGGGGCGCTAAAGCCCCAGCATTTT.

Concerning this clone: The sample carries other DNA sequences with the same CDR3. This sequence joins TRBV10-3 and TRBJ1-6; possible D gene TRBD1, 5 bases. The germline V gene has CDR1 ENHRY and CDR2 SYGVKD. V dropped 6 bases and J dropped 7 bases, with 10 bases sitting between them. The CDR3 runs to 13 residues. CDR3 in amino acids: CAIRGTSNSPLHF. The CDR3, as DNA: TGTGCCATCAGGGGGACTTCAAATTCACCCCTCCACTTT.

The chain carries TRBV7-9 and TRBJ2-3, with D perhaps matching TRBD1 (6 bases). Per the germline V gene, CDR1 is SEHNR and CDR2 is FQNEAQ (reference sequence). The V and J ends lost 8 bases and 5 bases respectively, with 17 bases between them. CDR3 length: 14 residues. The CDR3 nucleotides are TGTGCCAGCCACCGGACAGCCTTCGGAGATACGCAGTATTTT. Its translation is CASHRTAFGDTQYF.

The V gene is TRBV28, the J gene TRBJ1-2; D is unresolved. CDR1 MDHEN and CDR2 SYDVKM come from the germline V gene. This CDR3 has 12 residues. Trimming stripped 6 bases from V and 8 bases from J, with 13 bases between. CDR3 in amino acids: CASSPGVEGYTF. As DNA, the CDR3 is TGTGCCAGCAGCCCGGGAGTGGAGGGCTACACCTTC.

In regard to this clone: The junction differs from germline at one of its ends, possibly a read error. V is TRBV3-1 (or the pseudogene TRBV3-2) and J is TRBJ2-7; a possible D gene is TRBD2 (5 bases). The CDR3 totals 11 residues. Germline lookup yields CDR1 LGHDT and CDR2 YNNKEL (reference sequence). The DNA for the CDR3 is TGTGCCAGCAGCCAAGATTTTACTAGAGCATTC. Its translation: CASSQDFTRAF.

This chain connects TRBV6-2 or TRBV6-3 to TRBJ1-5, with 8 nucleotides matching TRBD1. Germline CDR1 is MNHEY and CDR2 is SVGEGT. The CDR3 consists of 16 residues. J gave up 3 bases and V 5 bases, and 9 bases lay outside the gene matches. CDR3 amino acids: CASSDQQGDNNQPQHF. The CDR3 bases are TGTGCCAGCAGTGATCAACAGGGGGACAACAATCAGCCCCAGCATTTT.